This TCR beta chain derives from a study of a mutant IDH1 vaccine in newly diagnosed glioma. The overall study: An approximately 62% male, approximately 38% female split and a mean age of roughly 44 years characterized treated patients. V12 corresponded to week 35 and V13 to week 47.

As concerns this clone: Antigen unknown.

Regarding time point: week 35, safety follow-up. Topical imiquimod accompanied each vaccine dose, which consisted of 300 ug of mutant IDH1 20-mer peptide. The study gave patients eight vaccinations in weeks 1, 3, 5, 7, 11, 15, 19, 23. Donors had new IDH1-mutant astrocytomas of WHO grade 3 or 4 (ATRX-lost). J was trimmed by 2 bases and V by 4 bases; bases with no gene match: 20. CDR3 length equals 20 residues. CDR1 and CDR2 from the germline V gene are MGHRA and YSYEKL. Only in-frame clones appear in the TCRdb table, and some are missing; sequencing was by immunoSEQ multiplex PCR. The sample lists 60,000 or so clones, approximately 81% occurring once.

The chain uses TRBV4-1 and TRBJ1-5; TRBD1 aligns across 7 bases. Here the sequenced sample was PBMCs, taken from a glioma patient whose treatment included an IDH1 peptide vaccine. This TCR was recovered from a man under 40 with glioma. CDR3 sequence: CASSLWGAGGKAGGNQPQHF. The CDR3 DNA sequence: TGCGCCAGCAGCCTATGGGGGGCAGGGGGAAAGGCGGGTGGCAATCAGCCCCAGCATTTT.